The clone carrying this T cell receptor (beta chain) was detected ten times or more. This entry is derived from a study of spatial heterogeneity in lung cancer. Germline loops: CDR1 SGHTA, CDR2 FQGNSA. The CDR3 sequence is 14 residues long. Losses at the gene ends were 2 bases for V and 2 bases for J; bases not matched to a gene: 0. TCRdb re-called the 5' RACE reads through MiXCR, storing one row per CDR3 protein. The sample shows some 52,000 distinct CDR3 sequences, less than 9% of them seen only once. This sample's time point: sample taken at primary tumor resection. Unsorted whole RNA samples from tumor, nontumor lung or frozen PBMC were sequenced.

This clonotype was obtained from a female donor with early-stage non-small cell lung cancer. This sample comprised PBMCs, obtained at surgery. The genes are TRBV7-2 and TRBJ2-1, with TRBD1 matching over 7 bases. CDR3 DNA sequence: TGTGCCAGCAGCTTACAGGGGGCCTACAATGAGCAGTTCTTC. Protein sequence: CASSLQGAYNEQFF.